This TCR beta chain was captured in a study of blood T cell repertoires in COVID-19. Per the authors' pipeline: Estimation of nucleated cell counts was performed using reference gene primer amplification. Method: immunoSEQ multiplex PCR; TCRdb's copy keeps in-frame clones and lacks some. The V and J calls and clone size are taken from that table; D and trimming were inferred from the DNA. In the table there are about 290,000 clones, around four fifths of which are singletons. From germline, CDR1 is MGHDK and CDR2 SYGVNS. The V gene end was trimmed by 2 bases and the J gene end by 8 bases; junction bases not matched to a gene: 5. There are 14 residues in the CDR3.

The source of this sequence is a woman in her forties or fifties with active or convalescent COVID-19. The rearrangement joins TRBV25-1 to TRBJ2-1, with TRBD2 matching over 8 bases. Sequencing used peripheral blood. Here the CDR3 reads CASSERGGSDEQFF. CDR3 nucleotides: TGTGCCAGCAGTGAACGGGGGGGCTCCGATGAGCAGTTCTTC.